The 31 T cell receptor beta chains in this list originate from one sample, sequenced in a study of CD8 T cells in Susac syndrome. Random hexamers were used to reverse transcribe an amount of roughly 0.5 to 1 ug RNA. TCRdb reprocessed the immunoSEQ multiplex PCR reads with MiXCR, giving one entry per CDR3 protein. The sample contains around 280,000 distinct CDR3 sequences, under 95% of which appear only once. What was sequenced was CD4+ T cells from PBMCs. These receptors all stem from a human donor with multiple sclerosis.

The chain recombines TRBV5-1 with TRBJ2-1; no definite D call. V shed 4 bases and J shed 8 bases, with 16 bases lying between them. Germline values: CDR1 SGHRS, CDR2 YFSETQ. The CDR3 covers 14 residues. The CDR3 protein is CASSPDTVWDEQFF. The CDR3 DNA reads TGCGCCAGCAGCCCTGACACGGTTTGGGATGAGCAGTTCTTC.

The rearrangement joins TRBV5-4 to TRBJ2-5; either TRBD1 or TRBD2 may supply D (5 bases each). Trimming pared 5 bases from V and 2 bases from J, leaving 16 bases between. The V gene's germline CDR1 is SGHNT and CDR2 YYREEE (reference sequence). The CDR3 has 15 residues. DNA for the CDR3: TGTGCCAGCAGGGAAACTAGGGGAACGCAAGAGACCCAGTACTTC. Its translation: CASRETRGTQETQYF.

This clonotype has just a few counts. The V call is TRBV27, the J call TRBJ2-5; the D gene is possibly TRBD1 (6 bases). V dropped 2 bases and J dropped 5 bases, with 9 bases sitting between them. This CDR3 is built from 13 residues. The germline V gene encodes CDR1 MNHEY and CDR2 SMNVEV (reference sequence). This chain's CDR3 is CASSLSTGETQYF. CDR3 DNA sequence: TGTGCCAGCAGTTTAAGCACAGGGGAGACCCAGTACTTC.

V is TRBV6-8 and J is TRBJ2-6; D ambiguous. Trimming took off 2 bases at V and 0 bases at J, with 20 bases between the two ends. The V gene's germline CDR1 is MNHGY and CDR2 SAAAGT. CDR3 size: 20 residues. Written as DNA, the CDR3 is TGTGCCAGCAGTTACCTCGGCACCTACAGCGCCTCCTCTGGGGCCAACGTCCTGACTTTC. It encodes CASSYLGTYSASSGANVLTF.

The chain carries TRBV9 and TRBJ1-5, with D uncertain. The CDR3 extends over 13 amino acids. Germline values: CDR1 SGDLS, CDR2 YYNGEE. V dropped 0 bases and J dropped 5 bases, with 6 bases sitting between them. The CDR3 spells CASSVGHYQPQHF. The DNA for the CDR3 is TGTGCCAGCAGCGTAGGCCACTATCAGCCCCAGCATTTT.

The CDR3 coding sequence is TGTGCCGTGAGCGGGACTAGCGGGACGGACTCCTACAATGAGCAGTTCTTC. This codes for CAVSGTSGTDSYNEQFF. The chain has TRBV10-3 and TRBJ2-1; 13 nucleotides match TRBD2. Germline CDR1 ENHRY, CDR2 SYGVKD. V was pared by 11 bases and J by 0 bases, with 10 bases of the junction left unmatched. This CDR3 contains 17 residues.

The CDR3 nucleotides read TGTGCCTGGAGTGTGGGTGGACTAGCGGGAGCAGAGACCCAGTACTTC. This translates into CAWSVGGLAGAETQYF. This rearrangement joins TRBV30 to TRBJ2-5, with 13 nucleotides matching TRBD2. This CDR3 has 16 amino acids. The ends lost 0 bases at V and 4 bases at J; junction bases unmatched: 5. Germline loops: CDR1 GTSNPN, CDR2 SVGIG (reference sequence).

The CDR3 protein is CASSPGRARANYGYTF. The CDR3 DNA reads TGCGCCAGCAGCCCGGGCAGGGCCCGGGCTAACTATGGCTACACCTTC. V is TRBV4-1 and J is TRBJ1-2, with a weak D call TRBD1 (5 bases). With 4 bases removed from V and 0 bases from J, the gap between germline ends came to 15 bases. From germline, CDR1 is MGHRA and CDR2 YSYEKL. This CDR3 contains 16 residues.

The chain uses TRBV14 and TRBJ2-1; D is unclear. The V gene's germline CDR1 is SGHDN and CDR2 FVKESK. Trimming took 0 bases from V and 2 from J, leaving 8 bases between them. The CDR3 consists of 15 residues. The DNA of the CDR3 is TGTGCCAGCAGCCAAGATAGTCTCCCCTACAATGAGCAGTTCTTC. Its translation is CASSQDSLPYNEQFF. Using reference TRBV14 and TRBJ2-1 for the parts outside the CDR3, the full variable domain is EAGVTQFPSHSVIEKGQTVTLRCDPISGHDNLYWYRRVMGKEIKFLLHFVKESKQDESGMPNNRFLAERTGGTYSTLKVQPAELEDSGVYFCASSQDSLPYNEQFFGPGTRLTVL.

A single count supports this clonotype. V gene TRBV12-3 or TRBV12-4 combines with J gene TRBJ1-3, with TRBD1 matching over 8 bases. The CDR3 consists of 14 residues. V lost 6 bases and J lost 7; bases outside the gene matches: 8. As DNA, the CDR3 is TGTGCCAGCAGCGAACTTAACAGGGGGAACACCATATATTTT. Amino acids: CASSELNRGNTIYF.

The chain uses TRBV10-3 and TRBJ1-1, with D unclear. The germline V gene encodes CDR1 ENHRY and CDR2 SYGVKD. The CDR3 is made up of 13 amino acids. Trimming left V 7 bases short and J 1 base short, with 10 bases between. The CDR3 DNA is TGTGCCATCACTTCTACCGGGAACACTGAAGCTTTCTTT. It is translated as CAITSTGNTEAFF.

The chain employs TRBV7-9 and TRBJ2-7; 7 bases line up with TRBD1. Germline CDR1 and CDR2: SEHNR and FQNEAQ (reference sequence). This CDR3 is 14 amino acids long. Trimming cost V 2 bases and J 2 bases; bases outside gene matches: 3. CDR3 residues: CASSLWDRAYEQYF. The DNA of the CDR3 is TGTGCCAGCAGCTTATGGGACAGAGCCTACGAGCAGTACTTC.

CDR3 nucleotides: TGCGCCAGCAGCCAGGGACTAGCGGGAGCCAAAAACATTCAGTACTTC. Translated, it gives CASSQGLAGAKNIQYF. The rearrangement uses TRBV4-3 and TRBJ2-4, with 12 bases that match TRBD2. Looked up from germline, CDR1 is LGHNA and CDR2 is YSLEER. V dropped 3 bases and J dropped 0; count of bases not matched to a gene: 0. This CDR3 has 16 amino acids.

CDR3 region: CASSWDRAYGYTF. The CDR3 DNA follows: TGTGCCAGTAGTTGGGACAGGGCCTATGGCTACACCTTC. V gene TRBV19 combines with J gene TRBJ1-2; 9 bases match TRBD1. Losses at the gene ends were 5 bases for V and 4 bases for J; bases not matched to a gene: 2. The CDR3 spans 13 residues. Per the germline V gene, CDR1 is LNHDA and CDR2 is SQIVND (reference sequence).

CDR3 nucleotide sequence: TGTGCCAGCAGCGGGGACAGGGATAGCAATCAGCCCCAGCATTTT. This gives the protein CASSGDRDSNQPQHF. The rearrangement joins TRBV2 to TRBJ1-5; 9 bases are a match to TRBD1. CDR1 and CDR2 (germline): SNHLY, FYNNEI. V lost 6 bases to trimming and J lost 0 bases; unmatched junction nucleotides: 3. This CDR3 is built from 15 residues.

This chain joins TRBV6-1 and TRBJ1-5; D is possibly TRBD1 (6 bases). V lost 3 bases, J lost 5 bases, and 11 bases lay in between. CDR1 and CDR2 (germline): MNHNS, SASEGT. The CDR3 is 14 residues long. The CDR3 DNA reads as TGTGCCAGCAGTGATCAGTCAGGGGATCAGCCCCAGCATTTT. Translation: CASSDQSGDQPQHF.

V usage is TRBV12-3 or TRBV12-4 and J usage is TRBJ1-2; the D is unclear. V gave up 3 bases and J gave up 8 bases, with 22 bases separating them. The length of the CDR3 is 16 residues. The DNA of the CDR3 is TGTGCCAGCAGTTTTCGGACTATGAGGGAGTTCGGCGGCTACACCTTC. Its translation: CASSFRTMREFGGYTF.

The chain combines TRBV3-1 with TRBJ2-1; 7 bases line up with TRBD2. The junction had 10 bases not matched to a gene; V was cut back by 3 bases and J by 14 bases. Germline V gene sequence: CDR1 LGHDT, CDR2 YNNKEL (reference sequence). This CDR3 has 13 residues. DNA of the CDR3: TGTGCCAGCAGCCACGGAGCCGGGACTATAAAGTTCTTC. Amino acids: CASSHGAGTIKFF.

The chain recombines TRBV19 with TRBJ2-2; 11 positions agree with TRBD1. The germline CDR1 and CDR2 sequences are LNHDA and SQIVND (reference sequence). This CDR3 contains 16 residues. Trimming cost V 5 bases and J 3 bases; bases outside gene matches: 5. This CDR3 is CASSSGQGAHTGELFF. CDR3 nucleotide sequence: TGTGCCAGTAGTTCCGGACAGGGGGCGCACACCGGGGAGCTGTTTTTT.

The chain employs TRBV7-9 and TRBJ2-2; 8 bases align to TRBD1. V was pared by 8 bases and J by 8 bases, with 7 bases of the junction left unmatched. CDR1 is SEHNR, CDR2 FQNEAQ, per germline (reference sequence). This CDR3 region has 13 residues. The CDR3 reads CASRQGWSGELFF. The CDR3 DNA reads TGTGCCAGCCGACAGGGGTGGTCGGGGGAGCTGTTTTTT.

J is TRBJ2-1 and V is TRBV7-2; D remains unclear. There are 13 residues in the CDR3. With 1 base removed from V and 14 bases from J, the gap between germline ends came to 15 bases. CDR1 is SGHTA, CDR2 FQGNSA, per germline. DNA for the CDR3: TGTGCCAGCAGCTTAGAGGCCGTCTTTAATGAGTTCTTC. Protein product: CASSLEAVFNEFF. Supplemented by reference TRBV7-2 and TRBJ2-1, the full variable domain reads GAGVSQSPSNKVTEKGKDVELRCDPISGHTALYWYRQSLGQGLEFLIYFQGNSAPDKSGLPSDRFSAERTGGSVSTLTIQRTQQEDSAVYLCASSLEAVFNEFFGPGTRLTVL.

This sequence joins TRBV19 and TRBJ1-6; the D gene is possibly TRBD1 (5 bases). The CDR3 contains 16 residues. Germline loops: CDR1 LNHDA, CDR2 SQIVND (reference sequence). The V end lost 6 bases, the J end lost 2 bases, and 14 bases lay between the germline ends. The chain's CDR3 is CASSLIGAAYNSPLHF. The CDR3 nucleotides read TGTGCCAGTAGCCTTATAGGGGCCGCCTATAATTCACCCCTCCACTTT.

J is TRBJ2-2 and V is TRBV5-1; D uncertain. CDR3 length: 16 residues. The V end lost 1 base, the J end lost 1 base, and 11 bases lay between the germline ends. Germline CDR1 reads SGHRS; CDR2 reads YFSETQ. The CDR3 DNA reads TGCGCCAGCAGCTTGTTGCAGGAAATGAACACCGGGGAGCTGTTTTTT. It translates to CASSLLQEMNTGELFF.

This chain uses TRBV6-1 with TRBJ2-2; perhaps TRBD1 as D (5 bases). Trimming took 2 bases from V and 7 from J, leaving 14 bases between them. Germline lookup yields CDR1 MNHNS and CDR2 SASEGT. This CDR3 is built from 15 residues. The CDR3 nucleotides read TGTGCCAGCAGTGAATTAAGGGGCAAGGACGGGGAGCTGTTTTTT. Its protein product is CASSELRGKDGELFF.

The V call is TRBV7-8, the J call TRBJ1-4; D remains unclear. The CDR3 totals 14 residues. The V gene's germline CDR1 is SGHVS and CDR2 FQNEAQ. V was cut by 1 base and J by 8 bases, with 11 bases left in between. The CDR3 protein is CASSLEGSREKLFF. The CDR3 DNA is TGTGCCAGCAGCTTAGAAGGATCGAGGGAAAAACTGTTTTTT.

CDR3 amino acids: CSVVPGGLETQYF. In DNA, the CDR3 is TGCAGCGTTGTGCCAGGGGGCCTTGAGACCCAGTACTTC. V is TRBV29-1 and J is TRBJ2-5, with 8 bases identical to TRBD1. The CDR3 has 13 residues. V was clipped by 4 bases and J by 5 bases; unmatched bases: 6. Germline values: CDR1 SQVTM, CDR2 ANQGSEA.

This clonotype was seen just once. The chain recombines TRBV24-1 with TRBJ1-2, with TRBD1 matching over 8 bases. This CDR3 has 14 amino acids. The ends lost 3 bases at V and 2 bases at J; junction bases unmatched: 1. CDR1 KGHDR and CDR2 SFDVKD come from the germline V gene. CDR3 loop: CATSDNRGNYGYTF. CDR3 nucleotide sequence: TGTGCCACCAGTGATAACAGGGGGAACTATGGCTACACCTTC.

The V call is TRBV9, the J call TRBJ1-1; D is unresolved. Germline values: CDR1 SGDLS, CDR2 YYNGEE. The CDR3 is made up of 15 amino acids. V was trimmed by 0 bases and J by 4 bases, leaving 13 bases between them. The CDR3 region is CASSVGVVSGTEAFF. CDR3 DNA: TGTGCCAGCAGCGTAGGTGTGGTTAGTGGCACTGAAGCTTTCTTT.

The J gene is TRBJ2-2, the V gene TRBV30, with TRBD2 matching 9 bases. Germline trimming cut 8 bases from V and 6 bases from J; bases unmatched to any gene: 13. The CDR3 has 15 residues. Germline values: CDR1 GTSNPN, CDR2 SVGIG (reference sequence). CDR3 in amino acids: CAALSGGPSAGELFF. In DNA, the CDR3 is TGTGCCGCGTTGAGCGGGGGGCCAAGTGCCGGGGAGCTGTTTTTT.

This chain connects TRBV18 to TRBJ2-3; TRBD1 matches 7 bases. V gave up 3 bases and J gave up 3 bases; unmatched junction bases: 9. Germline assignment: CDR1 KGHSH and CDR2 LQKENI. The CDR3 sequence is 16 residues long. CDR3 loop: CASSPVRDRVTDTQYF. DNA of the CDR3: TGTGCCAGCTCACCGGTCCGGGACAGAGTAACAGATACGCAGTATTTT. The variable domain in full, completed from reference TRBV18 and TRBJ2-3, reads NAGVMQNPRHLVRRRGQEARLRCSPMKGHSHVYWYRQLPEEGLKFMVYLQKENIIDESGMPKERFSAEFPKEGPSILRIQQVVRGDSAAYFCASSPVRDRVTDTQYFGPGTRLTVL.

V and J are TRBV3-1 and TRBJ2-1, with 10 bases that match TRBD2. CDR3 length: 14 residues. Unmatched junction bases numbered 3, after V lost 5 bases and J lost 5 bases. Germline lookup yields CDR1 LGHDT and CDR2 YNNKEL (reference sequence). In DNA, the CDR3 is TGTGCCAGCAGCTTAGCGGGAGGCCACAATGAGCAGTTCTTC. This sequence encodes CASSLAGGHNEQFF.